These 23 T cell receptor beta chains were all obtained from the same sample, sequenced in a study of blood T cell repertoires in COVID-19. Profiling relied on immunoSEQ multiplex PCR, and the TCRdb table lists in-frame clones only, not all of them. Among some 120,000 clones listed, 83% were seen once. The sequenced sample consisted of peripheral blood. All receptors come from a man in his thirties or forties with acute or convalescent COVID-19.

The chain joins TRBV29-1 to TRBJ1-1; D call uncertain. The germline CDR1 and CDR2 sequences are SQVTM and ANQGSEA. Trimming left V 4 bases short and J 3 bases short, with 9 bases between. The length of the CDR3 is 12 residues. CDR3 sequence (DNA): TGCAGCGTTGGACCGCTAGACACTGAAGCTTTCTTT. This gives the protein CSVGPLDTEAFF.

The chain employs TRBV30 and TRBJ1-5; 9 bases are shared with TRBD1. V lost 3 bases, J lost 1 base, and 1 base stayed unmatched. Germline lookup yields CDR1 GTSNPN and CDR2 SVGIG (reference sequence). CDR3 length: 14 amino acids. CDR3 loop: CAWRTGGSNQPQHF. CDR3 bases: TGTGCCTGGAGGACAGGGGGAAGCAATCAGCCCCAGCATTTT.

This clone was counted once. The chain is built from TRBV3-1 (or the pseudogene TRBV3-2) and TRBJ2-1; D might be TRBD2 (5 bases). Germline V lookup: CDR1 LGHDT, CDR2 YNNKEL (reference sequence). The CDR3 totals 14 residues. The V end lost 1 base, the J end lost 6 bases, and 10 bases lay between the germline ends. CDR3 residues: CASSQGVASNEQFF. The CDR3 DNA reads TGTGCCAGCAGCCAAGGGGTAGCGAGCAATGAGCAGTTCTTC.

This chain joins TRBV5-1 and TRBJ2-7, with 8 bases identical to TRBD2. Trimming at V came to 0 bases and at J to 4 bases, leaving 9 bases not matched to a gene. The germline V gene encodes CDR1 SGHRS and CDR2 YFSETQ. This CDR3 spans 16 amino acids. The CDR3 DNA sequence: TGCGCCAGCAGCTTGGAGTTCGGGGGGGCCCCATACGAGCAGTACTTC. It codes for CASSLEFGGAPYEQYF.

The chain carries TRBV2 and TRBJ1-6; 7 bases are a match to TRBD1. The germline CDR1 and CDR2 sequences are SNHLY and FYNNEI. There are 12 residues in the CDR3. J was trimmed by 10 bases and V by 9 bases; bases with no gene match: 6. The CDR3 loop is CASKTGNSPLHF. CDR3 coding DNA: TGTGCCAGTAAGACAGGGAACTCACCCCTCCACTTT.

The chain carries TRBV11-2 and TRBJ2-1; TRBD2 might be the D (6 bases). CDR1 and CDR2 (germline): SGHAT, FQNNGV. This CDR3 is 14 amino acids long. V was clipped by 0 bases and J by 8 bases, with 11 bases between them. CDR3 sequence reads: CASSLDGDFDEQFF. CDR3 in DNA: TGTGCCAGCAGCTTAGATGGGGACTTCGATGAGCAGTTCTTC. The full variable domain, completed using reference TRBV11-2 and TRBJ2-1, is EAGVAQSPRYKIIEKRQSVAFWCNPISGHATLYWYQQILGQGPKLLIQFQNNGVVDDSQLPKDRFSAERLKGVDSTLKIQPAKLEDSAVYLCASSLDGDFDEQFFGPGTRLTVL.

The CDR3 sequence is CASSKFRVGGYTF. In DNA form, the CDR3 reads TGTGCCAGCAGCAAATTCAGGGTGGGCGGCTACACCTTC. V is TRBV21-1 and J is TRBJ1-2; the D call of TRBD1 is as the table states it, not checked on the DNA. TRBV21-1 is listed as a pseudogene. The CDR3 is made up of 13 amino acids.

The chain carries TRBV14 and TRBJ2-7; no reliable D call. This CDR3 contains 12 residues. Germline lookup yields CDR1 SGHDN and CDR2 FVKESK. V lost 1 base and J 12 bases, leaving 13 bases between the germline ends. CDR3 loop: CASSQGTVGWYF. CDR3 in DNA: TGTGCCAGCAGCCAAGGAACTGTCGGTTGGTACTTC.

The CDR3 DNA sequence: TGTGCCAGCAGTGAACTGGACAGTTTTTGGTATGGCTACACCTTC. Protein product: CASSELDSFWYGYTF. The chain recombines TRBV6-1 with TRBJ1-2, with D maybe TRBD1 (6 bases). Germline V gene data show CDR1 as MNHNS and CDR2 as SASEGT. This CDR3 spans 15 amino acids. V gave up 2 bases and J gave up 5 bases, with 15 bases separating them.

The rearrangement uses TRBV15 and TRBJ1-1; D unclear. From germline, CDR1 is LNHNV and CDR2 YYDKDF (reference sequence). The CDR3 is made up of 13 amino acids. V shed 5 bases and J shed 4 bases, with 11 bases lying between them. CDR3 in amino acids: CATSPFSSTEAFF. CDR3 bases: TGTGCCACCAGCCCGTTTAGTAGCACTGAAGCTTTCTTT.

As DNA, the CDR3 is TGTGCCAGCAGGTTACAGGGAGACTATGGCTACACCTTC. Translated, it gives CASRLQGDYGYTF. V is TRBV6-5 and J is TRBJ1-2; D is possibly TRBD1 (6 bases). Trimming removed 6 bases at V and 3 bases at J, with 11 bases between. This CDR3 is built from 13 residues. Germline V CDR1 and CDR2: MNHEY, SVGAGI.

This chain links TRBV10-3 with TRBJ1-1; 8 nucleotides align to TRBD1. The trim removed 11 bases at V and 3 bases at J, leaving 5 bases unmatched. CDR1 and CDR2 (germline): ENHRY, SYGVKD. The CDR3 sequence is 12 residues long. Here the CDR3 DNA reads TGTGCCTCAGGACAGGGAGACACTGAAGCTTTCTTT. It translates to CASGQGDTEAFF.

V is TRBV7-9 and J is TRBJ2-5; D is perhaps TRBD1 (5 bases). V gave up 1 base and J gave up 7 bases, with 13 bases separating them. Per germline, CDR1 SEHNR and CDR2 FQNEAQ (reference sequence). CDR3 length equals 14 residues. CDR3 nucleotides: TGTGCCAGCAGCTTAGAGGGGCCGCACGGGACCCAGTACTTC. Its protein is CASSLEGPHGTQYF.

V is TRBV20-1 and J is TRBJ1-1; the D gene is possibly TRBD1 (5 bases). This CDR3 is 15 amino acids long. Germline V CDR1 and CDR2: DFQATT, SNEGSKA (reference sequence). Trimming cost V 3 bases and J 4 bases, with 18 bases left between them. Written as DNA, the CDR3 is TGCAGTGCTAGTAGGGCCAGGGCGTTTGGCACTGAAGCTTTCTTT. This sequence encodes CSASRARAFGTEAFF.

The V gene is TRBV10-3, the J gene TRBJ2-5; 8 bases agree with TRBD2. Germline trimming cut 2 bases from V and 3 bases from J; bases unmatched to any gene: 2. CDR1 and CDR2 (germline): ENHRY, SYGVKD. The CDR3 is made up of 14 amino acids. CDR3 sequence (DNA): TGTGCCATCAGTGAGCCGGGACTAGAAGAGACCCAGTACTTC. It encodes CAISEPGLEETQYF.

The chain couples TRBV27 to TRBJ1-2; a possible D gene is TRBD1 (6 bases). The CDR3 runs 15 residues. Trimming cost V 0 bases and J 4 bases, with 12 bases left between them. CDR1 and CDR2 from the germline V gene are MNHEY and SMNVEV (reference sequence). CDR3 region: CASSLSRGAGYGYTF. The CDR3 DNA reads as TGTGCCAGCAGTTTATCGCGGGGGGCTGGCTATGGCTACACCTTC.

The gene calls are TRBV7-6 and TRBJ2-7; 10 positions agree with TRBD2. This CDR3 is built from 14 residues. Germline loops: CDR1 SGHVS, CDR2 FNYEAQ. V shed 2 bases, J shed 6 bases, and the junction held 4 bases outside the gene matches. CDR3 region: CASSLTRTSGEQYF. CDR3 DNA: TGTGCCAGCAGCTTAACAAGGACTAGCGGCGAGCAGTACTTC. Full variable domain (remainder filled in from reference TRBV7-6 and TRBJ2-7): GAGVSQSPRYKVTKRGQDVALRCDPISGHVSLYWYRQALGQGPEFLTYFNYEAQQDKSGLPNDRFSAERPEGSISTLTIQRTEQRDSAMYRCASSLTRTSGEQYFGPGTRLTVT.

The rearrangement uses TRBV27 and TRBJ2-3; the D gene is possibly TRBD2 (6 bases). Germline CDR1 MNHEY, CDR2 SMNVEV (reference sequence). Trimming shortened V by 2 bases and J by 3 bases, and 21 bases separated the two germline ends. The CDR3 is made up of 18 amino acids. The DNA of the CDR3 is TGTGCCAGCAGTTTAGCGTTCCCCGGGACTGCCCGGACAGATACGCAGTATTTT. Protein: CASSLAFPGTARTDTQYF.

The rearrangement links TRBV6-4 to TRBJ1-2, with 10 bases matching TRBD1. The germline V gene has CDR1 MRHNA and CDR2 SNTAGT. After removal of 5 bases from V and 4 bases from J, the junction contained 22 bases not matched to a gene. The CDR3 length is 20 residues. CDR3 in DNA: TGTGCCAGCAGTCAACAAATACCGGGACAGGGGTTCTACGGGGCCTATGGCTACACCTTC. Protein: CASSQQIPGQGFYGAYGYTF.

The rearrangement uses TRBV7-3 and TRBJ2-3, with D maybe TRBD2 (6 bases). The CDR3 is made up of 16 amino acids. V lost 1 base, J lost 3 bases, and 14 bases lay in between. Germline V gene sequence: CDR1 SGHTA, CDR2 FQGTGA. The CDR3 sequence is CASSLRPGVGTDTQYF. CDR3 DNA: TGTGCCAGCAGCTTAAGACCGGGAGTGGGGACAGATACGCAGTATTTT.

The CDR3 region has the DNA TGTGCCAGCAGCATGCAAGCGGGGGCCCAAATCCGAGAGCAGTTCTTC. Its protein is CASSMQAGAQIREQFF. The J gene is TRBJ2-1, the V gene TRBV5-4; 8 bases map to TRBD2. CDR3 size: 16 residues. Trimming removed 4 bases from V and 10 bases from J; junction bases left unmatched: 16. Looked up from germline, CDR1 is SGHNT and CDR2 is YYREEE (reference sequence).

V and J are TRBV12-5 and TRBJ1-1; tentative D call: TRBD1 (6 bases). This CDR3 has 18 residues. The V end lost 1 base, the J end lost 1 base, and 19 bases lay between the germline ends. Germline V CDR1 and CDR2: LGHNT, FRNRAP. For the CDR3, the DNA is TGTGCTAGTGGTTTGGCTTATAGGACAGTGGGGTCGAACACTGAAGCTTTCTTT. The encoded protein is CASGLAYRTVGSNTEAFF.

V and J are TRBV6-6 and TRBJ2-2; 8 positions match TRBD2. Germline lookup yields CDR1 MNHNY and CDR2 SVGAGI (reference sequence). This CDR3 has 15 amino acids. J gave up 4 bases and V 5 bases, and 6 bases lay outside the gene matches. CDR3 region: CASSPGGAATGELFF. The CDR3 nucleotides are TGTGCCAGCAGTCCCGGGGGGGCGGCCACCGGGGAGCTGTTTTTT.